The rows below give T cell receptor beta chains drawn from one sample of a study of glioma-infiltrating T cells. TCRdb used MiXCR to reprocess the multiplex PCR reads, holding one entry per CDR3 protein. Of 90,000 to 100,000 distinct CDR3 sequences in the sample, 35% to 50% were seen once. The material sequenced was glioma tissue, nonneoplastic brain tissue, or PBMCs (not recorded which). These receptors all come from a human donor with low-grade glioma or glioblastoma, undergoing nonglioma brain surgery, or in good health (not recorded which). Each CDR3 is given with its conserved first and last residue.

J gene,V gene,CDR3 length,CDR3 protein
TRBJ2-7,TRBV27,14,CASSFGRLSYEQYF
TRBJ1-5,TRBV28,17,CASSGDREGDSNQPQHF
TRBJ2-7,TRBV28,15,CASSSGTSGGYEQYF
TRBJ1-1,TRBV20-1,14,CSRLRDIVITEAYF
TRBJ2-3,TRBV5-1,13,CASSGQGTDTQYF
TRBJ2-7,TRBV6-1,13,CASSFASGGEQYF
TRBJ2-5,TRBV20-1,17,CSADRLAGAGDQETQYF
TRBJ1-6,TRBV6-5,15,CASSYPQGRSSPLHF
TRBJ1-3,TRBV7-8,15,CASSSLGQAGNTIYF
TRBJ2-7,TRBV10-2,13,CASSYNRAYEQYF
TRBJ2-1,TRBV5-6,15,CASSPSAGTYNEQFF
TRBJ1-1,TRBV7-9,14,CASSYSGRSYEAFF
-,TRBV19,13,CASSTNREYEQFF
TRBJ2-5,TRBV29-1,14,CSARKTGIQETQYF
TRBJ2-7,TRBV20-1,17,CSASEPSGGRISYEQYF
TRBJ2-7,TRBV6-2/TRBV6-3,13,CSSSYGQGYEQYF
TRBJ1-1,TRBV19,15,CASSIDLRRNTEAFF
TRBJ2-7,TRBV29-1,12,CSASGERHEQYF
TRBJ1-5,TRBV6-1,15,CASRPGLLSNQPQHF
TRBJ2-2,TRBV2,9,CASSDELFF
TRBJ2-5,TRBV7-9,15,CASSLGRGRQETQYF
TRBJ1-5,TRBV6-1,15,CASSPGTGSNQPQHF
TRBJ1-2,TRBV20-1,16,CSARDLQGGLVYCYTF
TRBJ2-7,TRBV5-6,12,CASSFQQYEQYF
TRBJ2-1,TRBV19,14,CASSGTPTYNEQFF
TRBJ2-6,TRBV6-1,12,CASTRVGNVLTF
TRBJ1-2,TRBV5-1,11,CASTGRSGYTF
TRBJ2-1,TRBV11-2,18,CASSRNSPVGPSYNEQFF
TRBJ1-2,TRBV4-1,14,CASSQDLLPECYTF
TRBJ2-5,TRBV6-6,14,CASSYDREGETQYF
TRBJ2-1,TRBV6-1,13,CASSETEVNEQFF
TRBJ2-7,TRBV7-9,15,CASSSRDSGSYEQYF
TRBJ1-5,TRBV7-2,14,CASSLRQGGQPQHF
TRBJ1-4,TRBV11-2,17,CASSPAAARGLNEKLFF
TRBJ1-5,TRBV28,14,CASSLTGDSQPQHF
TRBJ2-1,TRBV29-1,16,CSVEDLTGDTYNEQFF